This T cell receptor (beta chain) stems from a study of blood T cells in healthy people across ages. Study results and caveats: Correlation between TCR beta diversity and naive T cell percentage was strong.

At least 6 million PBMCs were isolated per sample. Samples each had at least 5 micrograms of total RNA extracted. With a J-beta primer mix and a sample-barcoded 5' primer, a second PCR ran about 7 to 12 cycles. Each CDR3 protein is one row after TCRdb ran MiXCR on the 5' RACE reads. This repertoire shows about 970,000 distinct CDR3 sequences, roughly 47% found once; its top ten account for about 21%. Between the trimmed V and J ends, which lost 5 bases and 0 bases, there was a span of 9 bases. This CDR3 comprises 14 residues. The germline CDR1 and CDR2 sequences are MNHEY and SMNVEV (reference sequence). This clonotype was recorded a few times. Antigen: not known.

This receptor was taken from a woman aged 55-69 years in good health. Sequenced sample: blood. This sequence joins TRBV27 and TRBJ2-3, with D possibly TRBD2 on 5 matching bases. CDR3 sequence: CASSTAASTDTQYF. The CDR3 bases are TGTGCCAGCAGTACAGCGGCCAGCACAGATACGCAGTATTTT.